This passage covers 24 T cell receptor beta chains from one sample sequenced in a study of cytomegalovirus exposure and HLA in healthy donors. Primers included in the PCR were 60 Vbeta and 13 Jbeta primers. Generated by immunoSEQ multiplex PCR, the TCRdb table keeps only in-frame clones and is missing some. The sample has about 150,000 clones; 70% to 80% are singletons. What was sequenced was PBMCs. The receptors originated from a human donor in good health.

V is TRBV28 and J is TRBJ1-5; D may be TRBD1 (5 bases). The V gene's germline CDR1 is MDHEN and CDR2 SYDVKM. Trimming left V 10 bases short and J 2 bases short, with 9 bases between. The CDR3 sequence is 12 residues long. Here the CDR3 reads CAIQGGNQPQHF. In DNA form, the CDR3 reads TGTGCCATCCAAGGGGGCAATCAGCCCCAGCATTTT.

The rearrangement uses TRBV11-2 and TRBJ2-1, with D maybe TRBD2 (6 bases). This CDR3 contains 15 residues. Germline assignment: CDR1 SGHAT and CDR2 FQNNGV. Trimming cost V 5 bases and J 5 bases, with 16 bases left between them. DNA for the CDR3: TGTGCCAGCAGCCCTCATCCACGGGGGAACAATGAGCAGTTCTTC. This encodes CASSPHPRGNNEQFF.

V usage is TRBV7-8 and J usage is TRBJ1-2, with 7 bases fitting TRBD1. The CDR3 covers 15 residues. CDR1 and CDR2 (germline): SGHVS, FQNEAQ. V was clipped by 0 bases and J by 0 bases; unmatched bases: 1. The CDR3 sequence is CASSLAQGANYGYTF. CDR3 bases: TGTGCCAGCAGCTTAGCCCAGGGGGCTAACTATGGCTACACCTTC.

This clone was seen only a few times. The chain is built from TRBV5-6 and TRBJ1-1; maybe TRBD1 (6 bases). The ends were cut back, 2 bases at V and 1 base at J, with 6 bases in the middle. The germline V gene encodes CDR1 SGHDT and CDR2 YYEEEE. This CDR3 contains 13 residues. In DNA, the CDR3 is TGTGCCAGCAGCTTACAGGGGAACACTGAAGCTTTCTTT. As protein: CASSLQGNTEAFF.

The genes are TRBV6-1 and TRBJ2-1; 7 bases match TRBD2. Germline values: CDR1 MNHNS, CDR2 SASEGT. V was pared by 6 bases and J by 6 bases, with 2 bases of the junction left unmatched. CDR3 length: 12 amino acids. For the CDR3, the DNA is TGTGCCAGCAGAGGACTAGTCAATGAGCAGTTCTTC. Its translation: CASRGLVNEQFF.

The sample holds a few counts of this clone. The chain carries TRBV4-2 and TRBJ2-3; 13 bases fit TRBD2. CDR1 and CDR2 (germline): LGHNA, YNFKEQ. CDR3 size: 18 residues. The ends lost 3 bases at V and 7 bases at J; junction bases unmatched: 13. The CDR3 reads CASSQDQTLLAGGNTQYF. CDR3 nucleotide sequence: TGTGCCAGCAGCCAGGACCAAACACTACTAGCGGGGGGGAATACGCAGTATTTT.

The V call is TRBV5-4, the J call TRBJ1-5, with D possibly being TRBD1 (5 bases). The CDR3 covers 12 residues. V lost 4 bases and J 4 bases, leaving 6 bases between the germline ends. Germline loops: CDR1 SGHNT, CDR2 YYREEE (reference sequence). This CDR3 reads CASSKGNQPQHF. As DNA, the CDR3 is TGTGCCAGCAGCAAGGGGAATCAGCCCCAGCATTTT.

The chain has TRBV28 and TRBJ2-3; TRBD1 agrees at 7 bases. The CDR3 runs to 16 residues. The V and J ends lost 7 bases and 2 bases, in that order; junction bases with no gene match: 12. The germline V gene has CDR1 MDHEN and CDR2 SYDVKM. The CDR3 region has the DNA TGTGCCAGCACCCCATCCGGGACAGCCTACACAGATACGCAGTATTTT. This encodes CASTPSGTAYTDTQYF.

The chain carries TRBV4-1 and TRBJ2-2; the D gene is possibly TRBD2 (6 bases). There are 15 residues in the CDR3. Trimming left V 4 bases short and J 4 bases short, with 13 bases between. Germline assignment: CDR1 MGHRA and CDR2 YSYEKL. The CDR3 reads CASSRMTSFTGELFF. CDR3 nucleotides: TGCGCCAGCAGCCGCATGACTAGTTTCACCGGGGAGCTGTTTTTT.

This clone was observed a few times. The genes are TRBV5-1 and TRBJ2-1; D is possibly TRBD2 (5 bases). The CDR3 contains 16 residues. Germline CDR1 is SGHRS and CDR2 is YFSETQ. V was clipped by 4 bases and J by 6 bases, with 20 bases between them. The CDR3 coding sequence is TGCGCCAGCAGCCCAACTAGGTTTGAGCCTAGCAATGAGCAGTTCTTC. Protein sequence: CASSPTRFEPSNEQFF.

The chain combines TRBV7-9 with TRBJ2-2; maybe TRBD2 (6 bases). The V end lost 5 bases, the J end lost 2 bases, and 9 bases lay between the germline ends. The V gene's germline CDR1 is SEHNR and CDR2 FQNEAQ (reference sequence). This CDR3 contains 14 residues. The DNA for the CDR3 is TGTGCCAGCAGCCGCGGGGCCAACACCGGGGAGCTGTTTTTT. Translation: CASSRGANTGELFF.

The rearrangement joins TRBV28 to TRBJ2-3; D not resolved. CDR3 length equals 18 residues. Germline CDR1 reads MDHEN; CDR2 reads SYDVKM. The V and J ends lost 1 base and 1 base respectively, with 18 bases between them. The CDR3 is CASSLLSAGILGTDTQYF. CDR3 DNA sequence: TGTGCCAGCAGTTTATTAAGCGCCGGAATTCTTGGCACAGATACGCAGTATTTT.

This clone was seen only a few times. The chain links TRBV5-4 to TRBJ1-1; 7 bases agree with TRBD1. The CDR3 sequence is 14 residues long. The ends lost 3 bases at V and 5 bases at J; junction bases unmatched: 7. The germline gives CDR1 SGHNT, CDR2 YYREEE (reference sequence). CDR3: CASSSNRGGTEAFF. For the CDR3, the DNA is TGTGCCAGCAGCTCAAACAGGGGTGGTACTGAAGCTTTCTTT.

The V call is TRBV28, the J call TRBJ1-5; 8 bases line up with TRBD1. Per germline, CDR1 MDHEN and CDR2 SYDVKM. After removal of 11 bases from V and 1 base from J, the junction contained 4 bases not matched to a gene. The CDR3 is 13 amino acids. The CDR3 loop is CAGQGASNQPQHF. As DNA, the CDR3 is TGTGCCGGGCAGGGGGCCAGCAATCAGCCCCAGCATTTT.

The chain links TRBV6-6 to TRBJ2-2, with TRBD2 matching over 8 bases. This CDR3 spans 14 amino acids. The J segment lost 4 bases and the V segment lost 8 bases, leaving 6 bases of the junction unmatched. CDR1 MNHNY and CDR2 SVGAGI come from the germline V gene (reference sequence). The CDR3, as DNA: TGTGCCAGCGAAGCGGGAGTTGGCACCGGGGAGCTGTTTTTT. Its translation is CASEAGVGTGELFF.

The chain uses TRBV6-1 and TRBJ2-1, with D possibly being TRBD2 (7 bases). Germline values: CDR1 MNHNS, CDR2 SASEGT. This CDR3 has 15 residues. The CDR3 loop reads CALVGGPSSYNEQFF. DNA for the CDR3: TGTGCTTTAGTGGGGGGGCCAAGCTCCTACAATGAGCAGTTCTTC.

The V and J genes are TRBV7-9 and TRBJ2-3; no definite D call. The CDR3 is made up of 15 amino acids. V lost 6 bases and J 0 bases, leaving 13 bases between the germline ends. The germline V gene encodes CDR1 SEHNR and CDR2 FQNEAQ (reference sequence). CDR3 nucleotides: TGTGCCAGCAGTCCTAGGATGTCTAGCACAGATACGCAGTATTTT. Protein product: CASSPRMSSTDTQYF.

J is TRBJ1-1 and V is TRBV2; D gene ambiguous. The CDR3 consists of 14 residues. Germline values: CDR1 SNHLY, CDR2 FYNNEI. With 2 bases removed from V and 1 base from J, the gap between germline ends came to 8 bases. The CDR3 DNA follows: TGTGCCAGCAGTGAACCATTGGCGAACACTGAAGCTTTCTTT. It codes for CASSEPLANTEAFF.

The rearrangement uses TRBV5-4 and TRBJ1-1; 9 bases match TRBD1. The V segment lost 5 bases and the J segment 5 bases; nucleotides outside the gene matches: 7. The length of the CDR3 is 14 residues. Germline-derived CDR1 and CDR2 are SGHNT and YYREEE (reference sequence). The CDR3 DNA follows: TGTGCCAGCAGTCTTTGGACAGGGGAGACTGAAGCTTTCTTT. This sequence encodes CASSLWTGETEAFF.

The sample holds one count of this clone. The genes are TRBV5-8 and TRBJ1-1; D is unresolved. Germline CDR1 is SGHTS and CDR2 is YDEGEE. The V end lost 5 bases, the J end lost 0 bases, and 14 bases lay between the germline ends. The CDR3 spans 15 residues. CDR3: CASSPAVLMNTEAFF. The CDR3 nucleotides read TGTGCCAGCAGTCCCGCAGTCCTGATGAACACTGAAGCTTTCTTT.

The gene calls are TRBV5-4 and TRBJ2-4; TRBD1 is a possible D gene (5 bases). V dropped 0 bases and J dropped 6 bases, with 13 bases sitting between them. CDR1 and CDR2 from the germline V gene are SGHNT and YYREEE (reference sequence). The CDR3 totals 15 residues. CDR3 bases: TGTGCCAGCAGCTTGGAGGACACCCTGGGAAACATTCAGTACTTC. It encodes CASSLEDTLGNIQYF.

The rearrangement links TRBV9 to TRBJ2-5; 7 bases are shared with TRBD2. V lost 3 bases, J lost 3 bases, and 14 bases stayed unmatched. The CDR3 loop spans 17 amino acids. Germline lookup yields CDR1 SGDLS and CDR2 YYNGEE. The CDR3 here is CASSATGQRERKETQYF. As DNA, the CDR3 is TGTGCCAGCAGCGCCACGGGCCAGCGGGAAAGAAAAGAGACCCAGTACTTC.

The chain recombines TRBV27 with TRBJ2-7; 7 bases fit TRBD1. CDR3 length: 14 amino acids. V shed 5 bases and J 6 bases; nucleotides not matched to a gene: 10. From germline, CDR1 is MNHEY and CDR2 SMNVEV (reference sequence). The CDR3 DNA reads as TGTGCCAGCAGTACCAGACAGGGACGCTCCGAGCAGTACTTC. It specifies CASSTRQGRSEQYF.

The V gene is TRBV9, the J gene TRBJ2-1; TRBD1 is a possible D gene (6 bases). The CDR3 extends over 15 amino acids. Germline V gene lookup returns CDR1 SGDLS and CDR2 YYNGEE. Trimming shortened V by 6 bases and J by 0 bases, and 13 bases separated the two germline ends. As DNA, the CDR3 is TGTGCCAGCACTAAGGGGGACGACTCCTACAATGAGCAGTTCTTC. It translates to CASTKGDDSYNEQFF.